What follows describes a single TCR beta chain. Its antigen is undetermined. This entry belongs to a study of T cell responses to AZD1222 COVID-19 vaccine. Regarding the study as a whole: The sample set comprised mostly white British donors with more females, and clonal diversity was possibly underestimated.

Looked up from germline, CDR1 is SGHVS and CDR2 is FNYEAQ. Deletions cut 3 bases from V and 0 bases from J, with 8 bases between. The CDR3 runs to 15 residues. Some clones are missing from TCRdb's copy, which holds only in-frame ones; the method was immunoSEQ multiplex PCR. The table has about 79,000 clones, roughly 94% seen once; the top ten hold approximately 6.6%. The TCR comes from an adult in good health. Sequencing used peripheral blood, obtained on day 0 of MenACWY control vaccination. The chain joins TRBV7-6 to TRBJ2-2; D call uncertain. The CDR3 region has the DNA TGTGCCAGCAGCTTTGGATCCTCGAACACCGGGGAGCTGTTTTTT. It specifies CASSFGSSNTGELFF. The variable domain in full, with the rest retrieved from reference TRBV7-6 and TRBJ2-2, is GAGVSQSPRYKVTKRGQDVALRCDPISGHVSLYWYRQALGQGPEFLTYFNYEAQQDKSGLPNDRFSAERPEGSISTLTIQRTEQRDSAMYRCASSFGSSNTGELFFGEGSRLTVL.